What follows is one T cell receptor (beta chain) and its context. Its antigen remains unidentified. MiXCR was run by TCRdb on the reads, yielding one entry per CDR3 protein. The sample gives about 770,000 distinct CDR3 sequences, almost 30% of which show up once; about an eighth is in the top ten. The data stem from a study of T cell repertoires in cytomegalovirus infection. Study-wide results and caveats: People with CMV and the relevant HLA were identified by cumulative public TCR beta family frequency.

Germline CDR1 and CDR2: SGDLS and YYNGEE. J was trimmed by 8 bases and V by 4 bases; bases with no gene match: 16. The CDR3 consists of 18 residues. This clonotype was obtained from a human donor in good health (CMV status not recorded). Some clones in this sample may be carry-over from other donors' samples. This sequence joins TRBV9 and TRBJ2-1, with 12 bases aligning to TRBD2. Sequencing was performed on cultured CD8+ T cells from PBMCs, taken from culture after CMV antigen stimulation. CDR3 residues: CASSLSEQLAGGWHEQFF. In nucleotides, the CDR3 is TGTGCCAGCAGCCTCTCCGAACAACTAGCGGGGGGATGGCATGAGCAGTTCTTC.